This T cell receptor (beta chain) was sequenced for a study of vaccination and CD4 T cells after COVID-19. Study overall: Convalescent donors were composed of six males and four females, of whom two were Hispanic.

The Oncomine TCR Beta short-read assay was applied to DNA of cultured CD4+ T cells. Via MiXCR, TCRdb re-called the PCR reads, giving one row per CDR3 protein. The sample has some 25,000 distinct CDR3 sequences, around three fifths seen once. Noted treatment: roughly nine-day PBMC culture with coronavirus spike peptide pools or control peptides (ViraFEST assay). In germline, CDR1 is SGHTA, CDR2 FQGNSA. The CDR3 loop spans 14 amino acids. Trimming removed 1 base from V and 4 bases from J; junction bases left unmatched: 1. Note on this clonotype: Its target is not known.

This TCR was recovered from a human donor who had recovered from COVID-19. The rearrangement joins TRBV7-2 to TRBJ2-5, with 9 bases lining up with TRBD1. The sample taken for sequencing was CD4+ T cells from blood, cultured in vitro. The CDR3, as DNA: TGTGCCAGCAGCTTAGGGACAGGGGTAGAGACCCAGTACTTC. Amino acid sequence: CASSLGTGVETQYF.